This is a list of T cell receptor beta chains from one sample in a study of T-cell memory formation after mild COVID-19. TCRdb re-derived calls from the 5' RACE reads in MiXCR, one entry per CDR3 protein. The repertoire holds 110,000 to 150,000 distinct CDR3 sequences, with 11% to 15% as singletons. Input material: PBMCs or a T cell subset sorted from them (not recorded which). The source is an adult woman who had mild COVID-19 (a few samples of this study predate the infection). Cell type and time point are not known. Each CDR3 is given with its conserved first and last residue. D genes are given only for firm matches. Not all rows give a size; the values are once, few, many and, for expanded clones, a class.

v_gene	d_gene	abundance	j_gene	CDR3nt	CDR3aa
TRBV29-1	.	few	TRBJ1-2	TGCAGCGTTGAAGGTCCGGAGAGCTATGGCTACACCTTC	CSVEGPESYGYTF
TRBV15	.	.	TRBJ2-7	TGTGCCACCAGCAGTAAGGTCTCCTACGAGCAGTACTTC	CATSSKVSYEQYF
TRBV7-2	.	many	TRBJ1-3	TGTGCCAGCAGCTCCACTAGCGATCCTGGAAACACCATATATTTT	CASSSTSDPGNTIYF
TRBV7-9	TRBD2	.	TRBJ2-7	TGTGCCAGCAGCTCGGGACTAGCGTTGATCTACGAGCAGTACTTC	CASSSGLALIYEQYF
TRBV7-9	.	.	TRBJ2-2	TGTGCCGGGAACACCGGGGAGCTGTTTTTT	CAGNTGELFF
TRBV4-3	.	few	TRBJ2-1	TGCGCCAGCAGCCAAGATGGCCTCACTGAGCAGTTCTTC	CASSQDGLTEQFF
TRBV5-5	.	.	TRBJ1-1	TGTGCCAGCAGCTTGAGGGGACTTAACACTGAAGCTTTCTTT	CASSLRGLNTEAFF
TRBV12-3/TRBV12-4	TRBD2	.	TRBJ2-5	TGTGCCAGCAGTTTATGGCTAGCGGGGGAAGAGACCCAGTACTTC	CASSLWLAGEETQYF
TRBV12-3/TRBV12-4	.	few	TRBJ1-1	TGTGCCAGCAGTCTCCCCGGGGGGAACACTGAAGCTTTCTTT	CASSLPGGNTEAFF
TRBV29-1	.	once	TRBJ2-2	TGCAGCGCTGAGGGGACCGGGGAGCTGTTTTTT	CSAEGTGELFF
TRBV23-1	TRBD1	once	TRBJ2-7	TGCGCCAGCTCGGACAGGGGGCGCGGGGAGCAGTACTTC	CASSDRGRGEQYF
TRBV19	.	.	TRBJ2-2	TGTGCCAGTACCCCCCTCGAGATCCCCCGGGGATGGTCGTTGAGATATTCTACCGGGGAGCTGTTTTTT	CASTPLEIPRGWSLRYSTGELFF
TRBV7-9	.	many	TRBJ2-3	TGTGCCAGCAGCTCAATATATGATACGCAGTATTTT	CASSSIYDTQYF
TRBV2	.	.	TRBJ2-3	TGTGCCAGCAGTGAACAAGATACGCAGTATTTT	CASSEQDTQYF